Shown below are 20 T cell receptor beta chains from a single sample sequenced in a study of beta chain features in type 1 diabetes. Study-level points and caveats: Moderately but significantly shorter TCRB CDR3s were found in Type 1 diabetes patients in all four CD4+ subsets.

No antigen is known for these receptors. The isolated RNA, all of it, was reverse transcribed, so expressed TCRB transcripts were what got sequenced. This table comes from immunoSEQ multiplex PCR, and its TCRdb copy is limited to in-frame clones, with some not included. The data show about 700,000 clones, around an eighth seen once. Sequencing was carried out using naive CD4+ T cells from blood. The receptors derive from a man aged 18 to 30 with type 1 diabetes.

A few counts support this clone. The V call is TRBV18, the J call TRBJ2-7; D unclear. Trimming pared 4 bases from V and 2 bases from J, leaving 12 bases between. The CDR3 totals 14 residues. In germline, CDR1 is KGHSH, CDR2 LQKENI. The DNA of the CDR3 is TGTGCCAGCTCACGAACAGCCGTCCCCTACGAGCAGTACTTC. Translated, it gives CASSRTAVPYEQYF. Drawing the rest from reference TRBV18 and TRBJ2-7, the complete variable domain is NAGVMQNPRHLVRRRGQEARLRCSPMKGHSHVYWYRQLPEEGLKFMVYLQKENIIDESGMPKERFSAEFPKEGPSILRIQQVVRGDSAAYFCASSRTAVPYEQYFGPGTRLTVT.

This clone was seen a few times. The rearrangement uses TRBV5-4 and TRBJ1-1; D unresolved. The CDR3 has 14 amino acids. Germline V lookup: CDR1 SGHNT, CDR2 YYREEE (reference sequence). The V gene lost 3 bases and the J gene lost 2 bases, with 11 bases spanning the gap. The CDR3 loop reads CASSSGSENTEAFF. As DNA, the CDR3 is TGTGCCAGCAGCTCGGGTAGTGAAAACACTGAAGCTTTCTTT.

This clone was seen only a few times. V usage is TRBV5-4 and J usage is TRBJ2-3, with no clear D. CDR1 is SGHNT, CDR2 YYREEE, per germline (reference sequence). The V end was cut by 3 bases, the J end by 0 bases, with 2 bases between. The CDR3 contains 12 residues. CDR3 nucleotides: TGTGCCAGCAGCTCTAGCACAGATACGCAGTATTTT. Its protein is CASSSSTDTQYF.

V gene TRBV14 combines with J gene TRBJ2-1; D might be TRBD1 or TRBD2, each matching 6 bases. V gave up 0 bases and J gave up 1 base, with 16 bases separating them. The CDR3 runs 18 residues. CDR1 and CDR2 from the germline V gene are SGHDN and FVKESK. In DNA form, the CDR3 reads TGTGCCAGCAGCCAAGATCGGGGGCACCGAGGGTCCTACAATGAGCAGTTCTTC. Protein product: CASSQDRGHRGSYNEQFF.

This clone showed up just a few times. This chain's CDR3 is CARQDGLNTEAFF. The CDR3 coding sequence is TGTGCCCGTCAGGACGGCCTGAACACTGAAGCTTTCTTT. The chain couples TRBV30 to TRBJ1-1; D unclear. With 8 bases removed from V and 0 bases from J, the gap between germline ends came to 13 bases. Germline CDR1 is GTSNPN and CDR2 is SVGIG (reference sequence). CDR3 size: 13 residues.

In this sample, this clone turned up a few times. The rearrangement links TRBV5-1 to TRBJ1-1; 8 nucleotides align to TRBD1. This CDR3 spans 14 amino acids. The germline V gene has CDR1 SGHRS and CDR2 YFSETQ. Trimming cost V 4 bases and J 11 bases; bases outside gene matches: 13. The CDR3 nucleotides read TGCGCCAGCAGCCCTCTGGACAGGGCGGGGAAGGCTTTCTTT. The encoded protein is CASSPLDRAGKAFF.

Only a few counts were recorded for this clone. The chain couples TRBV7-9 to TRBJ1-2, with a tentative D call TRBD1 (6 bases). V was trimmed by 5 bases and J by 3 bases, leaving 13 bases between them. CDR1 is SEHNR and CDR2 is FQNEAQ in the germline V gene (reference sequence). The CDR3 loop spans 14 amino acids. The CDR3 is CASSPGQLDYGYTF. The CDR3 bases are TGTGCCAGCAGCCCAGGACAGCTTGACTATGGCTACACCTTC. Full variable domain (missing parts from reference TRBV7-9 and TRBJ1-2): DTGVSQNPRHKITKRGQNVTFRCDPISEHNRLYWYRQTLGQGPEFLTYFQNEAQLEKSRLLSDRFSAERPKGSFSTLEIQRTEQGDSAMYLCASSPGQLDYGYTFGSGTRLTVV.

The rearrangement uses TRBV19 and TRBJ1-2; D gene uncertain. CDR1 is LNHDA and CDR2 is SQIVND in the germline V gene (reference sequence). The CDR3 extends over 13 amino acids. Trimming pared 5 bases from V and 8 bases from J, leaving 15 bases between. CDR3: CASSPTRRQGYTF. DNA for the CDR3: TGTGCCAGTAGTCCAACACGAAGGCAAGGCTACACCTTC. The whole variable domain, filled in from reference TRBV19 and TRBJ1-2, reads DGGITQSPKYLFRKEGQNVTLSCEQNLNHDAMYWYRQDPGQGLRLIYYSQIVNDFQKGDIAEGYSVSREKKESFPLTVTSAQKNPTAFYLCASSPTRRQGYTFGSGTRLTVV.

The rearrangement links TRBV10-3 to TRBJ2-3; TRBD2 matches at 8 bases. The CDR3 extends over 18 amino acids. Germline trimming cut 4 bases from V and 2 bases from J; bases unmatched to any gene: 14. Looked up from germline, CDR1 is ENHRY and CDR2 is SYGVKD. The CDR3 protein is CAISVPPGVAGHTDTQYF. CDR3 nucleotides: TGTGCCATCAGTGTACCCCCCGGGGTAGCGGGGCACACAGATACGCAGTATTTT.

V usage is TRBV30 and J usage is TRBJ2-2; no firm D call. Trimming stripped 0 bases from V and 5 bases from J, with 7 bases between. CDR1 and CDR2 from the germline V gene are GTSNPN and SVGIG (reference sequence). This CDR3 has 13 residues. This chain's CDR3 is CAWSVWGTGELFF. The CDR3 nucleotides read TGTGCCTGGAGTGTTTGGGGAACCGGGGAGCTGTTTTTT.

This chain connects TRBV7-2 to TRBJ2-1, with no clear D. Germline V gene lookup returns CDR1 SGHTA and CDR2 FQGNSA. The CDR3 totals 15 residues. The V end lost 5 bases, the J end lost 0 bases, and 11 bases lay between the germline ends. CDR3 sequence reads: CASSPSGHSYNEQFF. In nucleotides, the CDR3 is TGTGCCAGCAGCCCTTCTGGCCACTCCTACAATGAGCAGTTCTTC.

This clone has a handful of counts. Other nucleotide sequences in the sample specify the same CDR3. This chain links TRBV18 with TRBJ1-2, with TRBD1 matching over 7 bases. Looked up from germline, CDR1 is KGHSH and CDR2 is LQKENI. This CDR3 is 15 amino acids long. J was trimmed by 2 bases and V by 3 bases; bases with no gene match: 6. In DNA, the CDR3 is TGTGCCAGCTCACCGACGGGACAGATAAACTATGGCTACACCTTC. Translation gives CASSPTGQINYGYTF.

This clone was picked up one time. In DNA, the CDR3 is TGTGCCAGCAGTTCCAGGGTTGCTGGCTACACCTTC. Its protein product is CASSSRVAGYTF. The chain uses TRBV28 and TRBJ1-2; possibly TRBD1 for D (5 bases). This CDR3 spans 12 amino acids. The V and J ends lost 4 bases and 7 bases respectively, with 10 bases between them. Germline loops: CDR1 MDHEN, CDR2 SYDVKM.

This rearrangement joins TRBV7-6 to TRBJ2-7; TRBD2 is a possible D gene (5 bases). The CDR3 spans 18 residues. V lost 1 base and J 3 bases, leaving 22 bases between the germline ends. Per germline, CDR1 SGHVS and CDR2 FNYEAQ. Here the CDR3 DNA reads TGTGCCAGCAGCTTAGGGACCCAGAGCCTCGGCGGAGGCTACGAGCAGTACTTC. Its protein is CASSLGTQSLGGGYEQYF. The variable domain in full, with the rest retrieved from reference TRBV7-6 and TRBJ2-7, is GAGVSQSPRYKVTKRGQDVALRCDPISGHVSLYWYRQALGQGPEFLTYFNYEAQQDKSGLPNDRFSAERPEGSISTLTIQRTEQRDSAMYRCASSLGTQSLGGGYEQYFGPGTRLTVT.

Note on this clone: This CDR3 is also generated by other DNA sequences in the sample. The chain is built from TRBV30 and TRBJ1-1; possibly TRBD1 for D (5 bases). V was shortened by 3 bases and J by 0 bases, with 11 bases between the two germline ends. CDR1 is GTSNPN, CDR2 SVGIG, per germline (reference sequence). The CDR3 covers 14 residues. In DNA, the CDR3 is TGTGCCTGGAGCCGAGGGGTGATGAACACTGAAGCTTTCTTT. It specifies CAWSRGVMNTEAFF.

The chain links TRBV4-1 to TRBJ2-7; TRBD1 agrees at 7 bases. The CDR3 contains 14 residues. Looked up from germline, CDR1 is MGHRA and CDR2 is YSYEKL. Losses at the gene ends were 3 bases for V and 4 bases for J; bases not matched to a gene: 6. The CDR3 nucleotides read TGCGCCAGCAGCCATTATGACAGGGAGTACGAGCAGTACTTC. Translating it yields CASSHYDREYEQYF.

This clone was detected a few times. Other DNA sequences in this sample translate to the same CDR3. The V and J genes are TRBV30 and TRBJ2-1; 8 nucleotides align to TRBD2. The trim removed 5 bases at V and 0 bases at J, leaving 3 bases unmatched. CDR3 length: 14 residues. The V gene's germline CDR1 is GTSNPN and CDR2 SVGIG (reference sequence). CDR3 nucleotides: TGTGCCTGGCGGGGGGGTAGCTCCTACAATGAGCAGTTCTTC. Protein product: CAWRGGSSYNEQFF.

The J gene is TRBJ1-3, the V gene TRBV11-3, with a possible D match to TRBD1 (6 bases). Trimming took off 5 bases at V and 4 bases at J, with 18 bases between the two ends. Germline loops: CDR1 SGHNT, CDR2 YENEEA. The CDR3 contains 16 residues. CDR3 bases: TGTGCCAGCAGCGCCAAGGACAGCCTGGTGGGAAACACCATATATTTT. This translates into CASSAKDSLVGNTIYF. The full variable domain, in which reference TRBV11-3 and TRBJ1-3 provide the parts outside the CDR3, is EAGVVQSPRYKIIEKKQPVAFWCNPISGHNTLYWYLQNLGQGPELLIRYENEEAVDDSQLPKDRFSAERLKGVDSTLKIQPAELGDSAVYLCASSAKDSLVGNTIYFGEGSWLTVV.

The chain carries TRBV30 and TRBJ1-5; maybe TRBD1 (5 bases). Trimming cost V 0 bases and J 9 bases, with 15 bases left between them. In germline, CDR1 is GTSNPN, CDR2 SVGIG (reference sequence). The CDR3 runs 14 residues. The CDR3 coding sequence is TGTGCCTGGAGTGTATTAGGGCAGGGTGGGCCCCAGCATTTT. It specifies CAWSVLGQGGPQHF. The full variable domain, its missing parts supplied by reference TRBV30 and TRBJ1-5, is SQTIHQWPATLVQPVGSPLSLECTVEGTSNPNLYWYRQAAGRGLQLLFYSVGIGQISSEVPQNLSASRPQDRQFILSSKKLLLSDSGFYLCAWSVLGQGGPQHFGDGTRLSIL.

The DNA for the CDR3 is TGTGCCAGCCGGACTAGCGGGGGGTGGAAGACCCAGTACTTC. The encoded protein is CASRTSGGWKTQYF. This chain uses TRBV6-5 with TRBJ2-5, with 14 bases that match TRBD2. This CDR3 region has 14 residues. Germline assignment: CDR1 MNHEY and CDR2 SVGAGI. J was trimmed by 6 bases and V by 8 bases; bases with no gene match: 5.